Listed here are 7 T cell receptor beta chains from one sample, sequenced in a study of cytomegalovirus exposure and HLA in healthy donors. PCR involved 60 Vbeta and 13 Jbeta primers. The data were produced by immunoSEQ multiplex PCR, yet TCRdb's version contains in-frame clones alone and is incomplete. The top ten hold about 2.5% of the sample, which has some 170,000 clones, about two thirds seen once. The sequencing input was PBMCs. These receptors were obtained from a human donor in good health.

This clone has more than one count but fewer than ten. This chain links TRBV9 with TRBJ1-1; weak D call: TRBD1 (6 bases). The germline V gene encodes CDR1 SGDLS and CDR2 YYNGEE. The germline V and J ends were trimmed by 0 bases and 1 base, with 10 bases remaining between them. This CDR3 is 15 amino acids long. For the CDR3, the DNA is TGTGCCAGCAGCGTAGACTTGGACAGGAACACTGAAGCTTTCTTT. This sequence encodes CASSVDLDRNTEAFF.

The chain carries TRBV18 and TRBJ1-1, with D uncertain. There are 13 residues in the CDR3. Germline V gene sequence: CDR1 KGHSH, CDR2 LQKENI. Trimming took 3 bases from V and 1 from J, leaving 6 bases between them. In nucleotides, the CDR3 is TGTGCCAGCTCACCCCAGGCGAACACTGAAGCTTTCTTT. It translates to CASSPQANTEAFF.

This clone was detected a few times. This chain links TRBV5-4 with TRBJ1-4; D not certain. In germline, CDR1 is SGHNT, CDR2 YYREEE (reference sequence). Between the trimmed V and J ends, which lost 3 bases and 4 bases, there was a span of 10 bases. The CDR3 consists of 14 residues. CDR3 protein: CASSSAGYNEKLFF. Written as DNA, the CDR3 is TGTGCCAGCAGCTCGGCGGGCTATAATGAAAAACTGTTTTTT.

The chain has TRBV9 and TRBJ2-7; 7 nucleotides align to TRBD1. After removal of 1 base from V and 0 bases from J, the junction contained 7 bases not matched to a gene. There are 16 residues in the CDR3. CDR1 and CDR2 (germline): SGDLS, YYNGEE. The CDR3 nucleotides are TGTGCCAGCAGCGTAAATCCCGGGACAGTCTCCTACGAGCAGTACTTC. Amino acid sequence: CASSVNPGTVSYEQYF.

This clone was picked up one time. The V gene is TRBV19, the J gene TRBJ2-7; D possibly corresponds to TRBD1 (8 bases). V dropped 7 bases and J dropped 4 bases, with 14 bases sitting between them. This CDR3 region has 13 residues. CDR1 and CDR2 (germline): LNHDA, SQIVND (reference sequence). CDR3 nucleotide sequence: TGTGCCAGTATCGACAGGGGAGGGTACGAGCAGTACTTC. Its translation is CASIDRGGYEQYF.

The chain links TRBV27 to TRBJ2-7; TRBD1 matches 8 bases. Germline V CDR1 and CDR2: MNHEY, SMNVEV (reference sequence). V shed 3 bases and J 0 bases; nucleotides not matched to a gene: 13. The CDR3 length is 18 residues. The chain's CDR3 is CASSFPFPGGLHSYEQYF. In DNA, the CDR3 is TGTGCCAGCAGTTTCCCCTTTCCAGGGGGCTTACACTCCTACGAGCAGTACTTC.

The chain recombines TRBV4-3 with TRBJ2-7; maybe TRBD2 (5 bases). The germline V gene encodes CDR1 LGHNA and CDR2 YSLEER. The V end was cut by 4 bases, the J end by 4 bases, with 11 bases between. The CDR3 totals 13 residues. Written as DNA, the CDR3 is TGCGCCAGCAGCCCAACGACGGGGTACGAGCAGTACTTC. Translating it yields CASSPTTGYEQYF.